The 5 T cell receptor beta chains in this list originate from one sample, sequenced in a study of patients and donors after allogeneic stem cell transplantation. Via MiXCR, TCRdb re-called the RT-PCR reads, giving one row per CDR3 protein. The sample consists of 90,000 to 130,000 distinct CDR3 sequences, 35% of them appearing once. Sequenced input: blood, either unsorted or a sorted T cell fraction (not recorded which). These receptors were obtained from a human donor who was either an allogeneic HSCT recipient or a stem cell or donor lymphocyte infusion donor (not recorded which). It is not recorded whose cells these are; they may come from a transplant donor.

Only a few counts were recorded for this clonotype. The genes are TRBV28 and TRBJ2-7; a weak D match, TRBD1 (6 bases). The CDR3 has 14 amino acids. CDR1 is MDHEN, CDR2 SYDVKM, per germline. With 2 bases removed from V and 2 bases from J, the gap between germline ends came to 10 bases. The CDR3 DNA sequence: TGTGCCAGCAGTTTAACAGGGCTCCCCTACGAGCAGTACTTC. Its translation: CASSLTGLPYEQYF.

The V gene is TRBV7-2, the J gene TRBJ1-5; possibly TRBD1 for D (6 bases). V was shortened by 2 bases and J by 4 bases, with 12 bases between the two germline ends. The CDR3 totals 15 residues. In germline, CDR1 is SGHTA, CDR2 FQGNSA. The CDR3 protein is CASSLFGQPNQPQHF. The CDR3 DNA reads as TGTGCCAGCAGCTTATTCGGACAGCCTAATCAGCCCCAGCATTTT. Filled out from reference TRBV7-2 and TRBJ1-5, the complete variable domain reads GAGVSQSPSNKVTEKGKDVELRCDPISGHTALYWYRQSLGQGLEFLIYFQGNSAPDKSGLPSDRFSAERTGGSVSTLTIQRTQQEDSAVYLCASSLFGQPNQPQHFGDGTRLSIL.

This clonotype came up a few times. The chain recombines TRBV9 with TRBJ2-1; 9 nucleotides agree with TRBD2. From germline, CDR1 is SGDLS and CDR2 YYNGEE. This CDR3 is built from 15 residues. Trimming at V came to 4 bases and at J to 7 bases, leaving 9 bases not matched to a gene. CDR3 DNA: TGTGCCAGCAGCCCCCCCGGGACTAGCATGAATGAGCAGTTCTTC. This codes for CASSPPGTSMNEQFF.

V gene TRBV4-3 combines with J gene TRBJ2-5; the D gene is possibly TRBD2 (5 bases). The CDR3 runs to 13 residues. The germline V and J ends were trimmed by 3 bases and 9 bases, with 14 bases remaining between them. Germline loops: CDR1 LGHNA, CDR2 YSLEER. This chain's CDR3 is CASSQLGERAQYF. The CDR3 nucleotides read TGCGCCAGCAGCCAGCTCGGGGAGAGGGCCCAGTACTTC.

This clonotype has only a few counts. The J gene is TRBJ2-3, the V gene TRBV7-9; D call uncertain. Germline CDR1 is SEHNR and CDR2 is FQNEAQ (reference sequence). CDR3 length equals 12 residues. Trimming pared 3 bases from V and 1 base from J, leaving 2 bases between. For the CDR3, the DNA is TGTGCCAGCAGCTTCCGCACAGATACGCAGTATTTT. Residues: CASSFRTDTQYF.